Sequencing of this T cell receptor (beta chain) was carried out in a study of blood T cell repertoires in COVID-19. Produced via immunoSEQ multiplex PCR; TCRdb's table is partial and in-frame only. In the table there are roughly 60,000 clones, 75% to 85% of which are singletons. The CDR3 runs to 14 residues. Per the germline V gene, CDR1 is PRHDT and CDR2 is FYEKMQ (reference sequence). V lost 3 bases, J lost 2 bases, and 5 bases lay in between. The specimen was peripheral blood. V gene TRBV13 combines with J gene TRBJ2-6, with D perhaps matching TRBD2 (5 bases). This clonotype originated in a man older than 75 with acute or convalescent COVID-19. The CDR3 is CASSLRAGANVLTF. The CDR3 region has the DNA TGTGCCAGCAGCTTGAGGGCTGGGGCCAACGTCCTGACTTTC.